The T cell receptor (beta chain) under discussion was sequenced for a study of shared clonotypes between healthy human individuals. Whole-study results and caveats: Memory subsets had estimated richness that was generally smaller than that of naive subsets. Researchers sampled only blood; tissue repertoires likely differ.

Worth noting for this clone: Its matching antigen is unknown.

Sequencing used immunoSEQ multiplex PCR; TCRdb keeps in-frame clones, though not all of them. The data contain 2 million to 3 million clones, roughly 92% of them singletons. The germline V gene has CDR1 SGHRS and CDR2 YFSETQ. The CDR3 has 16 amino acids. Trimming cost V 4 bases and J 2 bases; bases outside gene matches: 7. The TCR sequence derives from a man between 18 and 35 years old in good health. The specimen sequenced was naive CD4+ T cells sorted from blood. Described subset: CD45RA+ positively selected. The chain uses TRBV5-1 and TRBJ2-7, with 12 positions matching TRBD2. For the CDR3, the DNA is TGCGCCAGCAGCGACGGACTAGCGGGGAACACCTACGAGCAGTACTTC. Translation gives CASSDGLAGNTYEQYF.